These 4 T cell receptor beta chains came from one sample sequenced in a study of cytomegalovirus exposure and HLA in healthy donors. The PCR was carried out with 60 Vbeta primers and 13 Jbeta primers. TCRdb's table, derived via immunoSEQ multiplex PCR, lists solely in-frame clones and lacks some. The sample gives approximately 130,000 clones, about 87% of which show up once; roughly 5% is in the top ten. Sequencing input: PBMCs. The receptors come from a young woman in good health and CMV-seronegative.

The CDR3 DNA reads TGTGCCAGCAGCTTAGCGAAACTGGGGAAGCGGGAGATATATGAGCAGTTCTTC. The encoded protein is CASSLAKLGKREIYEQFF. The chain uses TRBV11-2 and TRBJ2-1, with 8 bases that match TRBD2. The CDR3 is made up of 18 amino acids. Germline V gene data show CDR1 as SGHAT and CDR2 as FQNNGV. With 1 base clipped from V and 8 bases from J, the junction kept 16 bases outside the gene matches. Combining the CDR3 with reference TRBV11-2 and TRBJ2-1 gives the whole variable domain EAGVAQSPRYKIIEKRQSVAFWCNPISGHATLYWYQQILGQGPKLLIQFQNNGVVDDSQLPKDRFSAERLKGVDSTLKIQPAKLEDSAVYLCASSLAKLGKREIYEQFFGPGTRLTVL.

The V and J genes are TRBV6-5 and TRBJ1-6, with D perhaps TRBD1 (6 bases). Trimming pared 4 bases from V and 7 bases from J, leaving 14 bases between. Germline CDR1 reads MNHEY; CDR2 reads SVGAGI. The length of the CDR3 is 15 residues. The chain's CDR3 is CASSLQGSLNSPLHF. The CDR3 nucleotides read TGTGCCAGCAGTTTACAGGGTTCCTTGAATTCACCCCTCCACTTT.

The V call is TRBV28, the J call TRBJ2-7, with 11 bases that match TRBD1. The V and J ends lost 6 bases and 2 bases, in that order; junction bases with no gene match: 6. Germline values: CDR1 MDHEN, CDR2 SYDVKM. The CDR3 length is 15 residues. CDR3 protein: CASSTGQGAPYEQYF. The CDR3, as DNA: TGTGCCAGCAGCACAGGACAGGGGGCCCCCTACGAGCAGTACTTC. The full variable domain, its missing parts supplied by reference TRBV28 and TRBJ2-7, is DVKVTQSSRYLVKRTGEKVFLECVQDMDHENMFWYRQDPGLGLRLIYFSYDVKMKEKGDIPEGYSVSREKKERFSLILESASTNQTSMYLCASSTGQGAPYEQYFGPGTRLTVT.

V usage is TRBV10-3 and J usage is TRBJ1-1; no firm D call. The germline CDR1 and CDR2 sequences are ENHRY and SYGVKD. Trimming stripped 6 bases from V and 6 bases from J, with 17 bases between. The CDR3 runs to 14 residues. The chain's CDR3 is CAISPSSSRAEAFF. In DNA, the CDR3 is TGTGCCATCAGCCCCTCTAGTTCGAGGGCTGAAGCTTTCTTT.